The clone carrying this T cell receptor (beta chain) was counted ten times or more. The antigen remains undetermined. With template switching, a universal primer site was added, and the cDNA carried unique molecular identifiers. TCRdb fed the 5' RACE reads into MiXCR, producing one record per CDR3 protein. This table has some 330,000 distinct CDR3 sequences, about 10% appearing once. Healthy Caucasians, and only they, were the donors. This entry is derived from a study of identical twins. Notes on the study in general: Conclusions rested on cross-sectional statistics rather than following the same donors.

The V and J ends lost 4 bases and 0 bases respectively, with 9 bases between them. Germline CDR1 and CDR2: SGHRS and YFSETQ. The CDR3 is 14 residues long. Sequenced sample: naive T cells sorted from blood. The chain is built from TRBV5-1 and TRBJ2-3; no reliable D call. The sequence came from a woman aged 45-65 years in good health. CDR3: CASSDGDSTDTQYF. The CDR3 region has the DNA TGCGCCAGCAGCGACGGAGACAGCACAGATACGCAGTATTTT. Full variable domain (rest looked up from reference TRBV5-1 and TRBJ2-3): KAGVTQTPRYLIKTRGQQVTLSCSPISGHRSVSWYQQTPGQGLQFLFEYFSETQRNKGNFPGRFSGRQFSNSRSEMNVSTLELGDSALYLCASSDGDSTDTQYFGPGTRLTVL.